Listed below are T cell receptor beta chains from one sample, sequenced in a study of T cell clonotyping in hematopoietic cell transplantation. Profiled with immunoSEQ multiplex PCR; TCRdb holds only in-frame clones, not every one. The top ten hold approximately 5.3% of the sample, which has 50,000 or so clones, about four fifths seen once. The source was peripheral blood mononuclear cells, collected before stem cell transplant. All receptors derive from a man between 60 and 70 years old with myelodysplastic syndrome. Some clones in this sample may be carry-over from other donors' samples. Both conserved end residues are part of each CDR3. Each record gives: J gene, clone size, V gene, D gene, CDR3 protein, CDR3 DNA. The D gene is left open where the match is weak. The listing skips clone size in some rows; elsewhere it reads once, few, many or a size class.

J gene: TRBJ2-7; clone size: NA; V gene: TRBV5-6; D gene: NA; CDR3 protein: CASSLAGLYEQYF; CDR3 DNA: TGTGCCAGCAGCTTGGCCGGGCTTTACGAGCAGTACTTC
J gene: TRBJ1-2; clone size: NA; V gene: TRBV15; D gene: TRBD1; CDR3 protein: CATSRDPGQGGGYTF; CDR3 DNA: TGTGCCACCAGCAGAGATCCGGGACAGGGCGGGGGCTACACCTTC
J gene: TRBJ2-1; clone size: NA; V gene: TRBV2; D gene: TRBD2; CDR3 protein: CASSERGASSYNEQFF; CDR3 DNA: TGTGCCAGCAGTGAGCGGGGGGCCAGCTCCTACAATGAGCAGTTCTTC
J gene: TRBJ2-7; clone size: NA; V gene: TRBV23-1; D gene: NA; CDR3 protein: CASSQSPGHTYEQYF; CDR3 DNA: TGCGCCAGCAGTCAATCCCCGGGACATACCTACGAGCAGTACTTC
J gene: TRBJ2-3; clone size: NA; V gene: TRBV5-1; D gene: NA; CDR3 protein: CASSLVTYSTDTQYF; CDR3 DNA: TGCGCCAGCAGCTTGGTCACCTATAGCACAGATACGCAGTATTTT
J gene: TRBJ1-6; clone size: NA; V gene: TRBV30; D gene: NA; CDR3 protein: CAWSVRASPLHF; CDR3 DNA: TGTGCCTGGAGTGTACGGGCTTCACCCCTCCACTTT
J gene: TRBJ2-2; clone size: NA; V gene: TRBV5-1; D gene: NA; CDR3 protein: CASSRDPGMNTGELFF; CDR3 DNA: TGCGCCAGCAGTCGGGACCCCGGAATGAACACCGGGGAGCTGTTTTTT
J gene: TRBJ1-2; clone size: NA; V gene: TRBV4-3; D gene: NA; CDR3 protein: CASSQSPSLNYGYTF; CDR3 DNA: TGCGCCAGCAGCCAAAGCCCCAGCCTTAACTATGGCTACACCTTC
J gene: TRBJ2-7; clone size: NA; V gene: TRBV6-5; D gene: NA; CDR3 protein: CASSYSGGIGSYEQYF; CDR3 DNA: TGTGCCAGCAGTTACTCGGGGGGAATTGGATCCTACGAGCAGTACTTC
J gene: TRBJ2-3; clone size: NA; V gene: TRBV7-9; D gene: TRBD2; CDR3 protein: CASSLGGGAMITQYF; CDR3 DNA: TGTGCCAGCAGCTTAGGCGGGGGGGCTATGATTACGCAGTATTTT
J gene: TRBJ2-4; clone size: NA; V gene: TRBV11-3; D gene: TRBD1; CDR3 protein: CASSMGQGQAKNIQYF; CDR3 DNA: TGTGCCAGCAGCATGGGACAGGGTCAAGCCAAAAACATTCAGTACTTC
J gene: TRBJ1-2; clone size: NA; V gene: TRBV6-1; D gene: NA; CDR3 protein: CASSPQGNYGYTF; CDR3 DNA: TGTGCCAGCAGTCCCCAGGGTAACTATGGCTACACCTTC
J gene: TRBJ2-1; clone size: NA; V gene: TRBV11-3; D gene: TRBD2; CDR3 protein: CASSSPRGGSEQFF; CDR3 DNA: TGTGCCAGCAGCTCTCCCCGGGGGGGGAGTGAGCAGTTCTTC
J gene: TRBJ2-5; clone size: NA; V gene: TRBV5-4; D gene: NA; CDR3 protein: CASSLGGGLRETQYF; CDR3 DNA: TGTGCCAGCAGCTTGGGTGGGGGGCTACGAGAGACCCAGTACTTC
J gene: TRBJ1-1; clone size: few; V gene: TRBV30; D gene: NA; CDR3 protein: CACGTARVYMNTEAFF; CDR3 DNA: TGTGCCTGTGGGACCGCCAGGGTCTACATGAACACTGAAGCTTTCTTT
J gene: TRBJ2-5; clone size: once; V gene: TRBV27; D gene: NA; CDR3 protein: CASSLSFGAQETQYF; CDR3 DNA: TGTGCCAGCAGTTTATCGTTTGGCGCTCAAGAGACCCAGTACTTC
J gene: TRBJ1-1; clone size: NA; V gene: TRBV19; D gene: NA; CDR3 protein: CASSIEFRTVIMNTEAFF; CDR3 DNA: TGTGCCAGTAGTATAGAATTCCGGACAGTCATTATGAACACTGAAGCTTTCTTT
J gene: TRBJ2-7; clone size: NA; V gene: TRBV6-5; D gene: TRBD1; CDR3 protein: CASRMSGQGSYEQYF; CDR3 DNA: TGTGCCAGCAGGATGTCGGGACAGGGTTCCTACGAGCAGTACTTC
J gene: TRBJ2-7; clone size: NA; V gene: TRBV6-6; D gene: NA; CDR3 protein: CASSYGQGLSYEQYF; CDR3 DNA: TGTGCCAGCAGTTACGGGCAGGGACTCTCCTACGAGCAGTACTTC
J gene: TRBJ2-5; clone size: NA; V gene: TRBV7-2; D gene: NA; CDR3 protein: CASSSSERTQYF; CDR3 DNA: TGTGCCAGCAGCTCCTCAGAAAGGACCCAGTACTTC
J gene: TRBJ1-6; clone size: NA; V gene: TRBV6-6; D gene: TRBD1; CDR3 protein: CASSLGTGGNSPLHF; CDR3 DNA: TGTGCCAGCAGTTTAGGGACAGGGGGGAATTCACCCCTCCACTTT
J gene: TRBJ1-1; clone size: once; V gene: TRBV6-5; D gene: NA; CDR3 protein: CASKRDPLSIEAFF; CDR3 DNA: TGTGCCAGCAAGAGGGATCCGTTATCGATCGAAGCTTTCTTT